The next 7 T cell receptor beta chains were all read from a single sample in a study of intratumoral heterogeneity in liver cancer. Data came from immunoSEQ multiplex PCR; TCRdb stores just in-frame clones and leaves some out. The sample holds about 5,900 clones; approximately 72% are singletons and the top ten take roughly 23%. Sequencing used tumor-adjacent normal tissue, obtained before any cancer treatment. All receptors derive from a man between 65 and 80 years old with hepatocellular carcinoma.

V is TRBV6-1 and J is TRBJ2-3, with a tentative D call TRBD2 (7 bases). This CDR3 region has 17 residues. Germline CDR1 and CDR2: MNHNS and SASEGT. Trimming took off 1 base at V and 3 bases at J, with 17 bases between the two ends. The CDR3 DNA reads as TGTGCCAGCAGTGAAGAGGGGGGGGCCGGAAGGACAGATACGCAGTATTTT. This gives the protein CASSEEGGAGRTDTQYF.

This clone appeared a few times. The genes are TRBV4-1 and TRBJ1-6; tentative D call: TRBD1 (5 bases). Germline V gene data show CDR1 as MGHRA and CDR2 as YSYEKL. The CDR3 consists of 16 residues. Trimming took 4 bases from V and 8 from J, leaving 18 bases between them. CDR3 loop: CASSLGLGTGDSPLHF. The CDR3, as DNA: TGCGCCAGCAGCCTCGGGCTCGGGACGGGGGATTCACCCCTCCACTTT.

This clone was found a few times. The gene calls are TRBV5-1 and TRBJ1-2, with 7 bases matching TRBD1. The V gene's germline CDR1 is SGHRS and CDR2 YFSETQ. This CDR3 has 15 residues. The V segment lost 0 bases and the J segment 4 bases; nucleotides outside the gene matches: 6. The CDR3 sequence: CASSLDPGTAYGYTF. Written as DNA, the CDR3 is TGCGCCAGCAGCTTGGACCCCGGGACAGCCTATGGCTACACCTTC.

V usage is TRBV2 and J usage is TRBJ1-6; 7 positions agree with TRBD1. The CDR3 runs 13 residues. V was pared by 8 bases and J by 7 bases, with 5 bases of the junction left unmatched. Per germline, CDR1 SNHLY and CDR2 FYNNEI. CDR3 residues: CASPGGRNSPLHF. CDR3 coding DNA: TGTGCCAGCCCAGGGGGACGGAATTCACCCCTCCACTTT.

This clone came up a few times. V and J are TRBV6-4 and TRBJ2-7; D is possibly TRBD1 (6 bases). Trimming shortened V by 7 bases and J by 2 bases, and 24 bases separated the two germline ends. The germline gives CDR1 MRHNA, CDR2 SNTAGT. The CDR3 runs to 17 residues. The CDR3 DNA follows: TGTGCCAGCACTACCCAGATATGGACAGACCGCACCTACGAGCAGTACTTC. It yields the protein CASTTQIWTDRTYEQYF.

The V gene is TRBV27, the J gene TRBJ2-3; the D call may be TRBD1 or TRBD2 (5 bases each). The germline CDR1 and CDR2 sequences are MNHEY and SMNVEV (reference sequence). V lost 8 bases to trimming and J lost 3 bases, with 12 bases between them. This CDR3 comprises 13 residues. In DNA form, the CDR3 reads TGTGCCAGCCACGGTTGGGGGACAGATACGCAGTATTTT. This codes for CASHGWGTDTQYF.

V usage is TRBV5-1 and J usage is TRBJ1-2; TRBD1 is a possible D gene (6 bases). The CDR3 covers 16 residues. V shed 4 bases and J shed 4 bases, with 20 bases lying between them. CDR1 is SGHRS and CDR2 is YFSETQ in the germline V gene. CDR3 sequence: CASSPLFGGRSYGYTF. In nucleotides, the CDR3 is TGCGCCAGCAGCCCCCTTTTCGGGGGGCGCAGCTATGGCTACACCTTC.